One sample yielded the 4 T cell receptor beta chains listed below, sequenced in a study of T cells in Graves' hyperthyroidism and ophthalmopathy. Authors of the study amplified TCR beta CDR3 regions from RNA transcripts. The primer set for the first-round RT-PCR of the TCR CDR3 was HTBI. TCRdb reprocessed the multiplex PCR reads via MiXCR and lists one record per CDR3 protein. This sample has under 450,000 distinct CDR3 sequences, with 17% found just once. Sequencing was done on a sample of blood. These TCRs come from a woman aged 25-40 years with Graves' hyperthyroidism that later progressed to Graves' ophthalmopathy.

DNA for the CDR3: TGTGCCAGTAATACAGCGCTCTATGGCTACACCTTC. Its translation is CASNTALYGYTF. The genes are TRBV19 and TRBJ1-2; D gene unclear. The CDR3 spans 12 residues. The germline gives CDR1 LNHDA, CDR2 SQIVND (reference sequence). Trimming took off 7 bases at V and 4 bases at J, with 10 bases between the two ends.

Ten or more counts support this clonotype. The V and J genes are TRBV3-1 and TRBJ2-1, with 16 nucleotides matching TRBD2. The CDR3 runs 18 residues. Germline V CDR1 and CDR2: LGHDT, YNNKEL (reference sequence). The trim removed 4 bases at V and 3 bases at J, leaving 6 bases unmatched. This chain's CDR3 is CASSPGTSGRANYNEQFF. CDR3 nucleotide sequence: TGTGCCAGCAGCCCCGGGACTAGCGGGAGGGCAAACTACAATGAGCAGTTCTTC.

V is TRBV7-9 and J is TRBJ1-1, with TRBD1 matching over 7 bases. CDR3 length: 15 amino acids. V lost 1 base to trimming and J lost 1 base; unmatched junction nucleotides: 3. Germline V lookup: CDR1 SEHNR, CDR2 FQNEAQ (reference sequence). The CDR3 coding sequence is TGTGCCAGCAGCTTAGTGAGGGGGCGGAACACTGAAGCTTTCTTT. This translates into CASSLVRGRNTEAFF.

The rearrangement links TRBV4-1 to TRBJ2-2; D unresolved. CDR1 is MGHRA, CDR2 YSYEKL, per germline. V gave up 3 bases and J gave up 4 bases, with 9 bases separating them. The CDR3 sequence is 14 residues long. CDR3: CASSHRGPTGELFF. The CDR3 coding sequence is TGCGCCAGCAGCCACCGAGGACCCACCGGGGAGCTGTTTTTT.